The entry below gives a single T cell receptor (beta chain) sequence along with its context. The record originates from a study of blood T cell repertoires in COVID-19. On the study more broadly: Whether acute or convalescent, the COVID-19 samples came from the United States, Italy and Spain.

Per the original data handling: The authors estimated nucleated cell counts from reference gene primer amplification. Sequencing used immunoSEQ multiplex PCR; TCRdb keeps in-frame clones, though not all of them. That table gives V, J and clone size, and the DNA gave D and trimming. The sample has around 250,000 clones; 85% to 95% are singletons. The TCR comes from a man in his forties who had been exposed to COVID-19. The specimen was PBMCs or T cells enriched from blood (not recorded which).

Here the CDR3 DNA reads TGTGCCAGCAGCAACAAGAACGAGCAGTACTTC. This gives the protein CASSNKNEQYF. The chain joins TRBV7-9 to TRBJ2-7; unclear D gene. The V end lost 5 bases, the J end lost 5 bases, and 7 bases lay between the germline ends. CDR1 is SEHNR, CDR2 FQNEAQ, per germline (reference sequence). The CDR3 consists of 11 residues.